A single sample gave rise to the 20 T cell receptor beta chains below, sequenced in a study of PD-L1 blockade in urothelial cancer. Sequencing was performed with immunoSEQ multiplex PCR; in TCRdb, only in-frame clones are kept and a portion is missing. The table records 70,000 to 80,000 clones, just under 85% of them present only once. Time point described: pretreatment peripheral blood. The sample in question was PBMCs, obtained around atezolizumab (anti-PD-L1) treatment. All receptors derive from a man in his forties with urothelial cancer.

V usage is TRBV10-2 and J usage is TRBJ2-5, with unresolved D. V lost 3 bases to trimming and J lost 7 bases, with 6 bases between them. CDR1 is WSHSY, CDR2 SAAADI, per germline. The CDR3 extends over 11 amino acids. In DNA, the CDR3 is TGCGCCAGCAGTGAATCCGGGACCCAGTACTTC. Its protein is CASSESGTQYF.

The V call is TRBV28, the J call TRBJ2-5; 11 bases map to TRBD2. J gave up 5 bases and V 2 bases, and 10 bases lay outside the gene matches. CDR1 is MDHEN, CDR2 SYDVKM, per germline. The length of the CDR3 is 17 residues. CDR3 region: CASSLAVTSGSWETQYF. In nucleotides, the CDR3 is TGTGCCAGCAGTTTAGCGGTTACTAGCGGGAGTTGGGAGACCCAGTACTTC.

The rearrangement joins TRBV7-8 to TRBJ1-1, with a weak D call TRBD1 (5 bases). V lost 3 bases to trimming and J lost 1 base, with 9 bases between them. Germline CDR1 SGHVS, CDR2 FQNEAQ. The CDR3 is 14 residues long. The CDR3 sequence: CASSFDSRNTEAFF. The CDR3 DNA sequence: TGTGCCAGCAGCTTCGACAGTAGGAACACTGAAGCTTTCTTT.

The chain combines TRBV2 with TRBJ2-7; D is ambiguous. Trimming took 5 bases from V and 2 from J, leaving 4 bases between them. This CDR3 region has 11 residues. The V gene's germline CDR1 is SNHLY and CDR2 FYNNEI. In DNA, the CDR3 is TGTGCCAGCAGTTCTGCCTACGAGCAGTACTTC. It yields the protein CASSSAYEQYF.

J is TRBJ2-7 and V is TRBV15; 7 bases fit TRBD1. Per germline, CDR1 LNHNV and CDR2 YYDKDF (reference sequence). The V segment lost 2 bases and the J segment 1 base; nucleotides outside the gene matches: 14. CDR3 length equals 18 residues. The chain's CDR3 is CATSRCRRTGTLSYEQYF. The CDR3, as DNA: TGTGCCACCAGCAGATGTCGAAGGACAGGAACGTTATCCTACGAGCAGTACTTC.

This clone was seen a handful of times. CDR3 residues: CASSQDKGLGGSTAKNIQYF. CDR3 nucleotide sequence: TGCGCCAGCAGCCAAGATAAAGGGCTCGGGGGGAGTACGGCCAAAAACATTCAGTACTTC. The V gene is TRBV4-3, the J gene TRBJ2-4, with 7 bases matching TRBD2. Germline V lookup: CDR1 LGHNA, CDR2 YSLEER. Trimming removed 0 bases from V and 1 base from J; junction bases left unmatched: 15. The CDR3 runs to 20 residues.

This rearrangement joins TRBV4-1 to TRBJ2-1, with 11 bases aligning to TRBD2. V shed 4 bases, J shed 1 base, and the junction held 6 bases outside the gene matches. Germline loops: CDR1 MGHRA, CDR2 YSYEKL. This CDR3 contains 17 residues. This chain's CDR3 is CASSLHSGGVSYNEQFF. The DNA for the CDR3 is TGCGCCAGCAGCCTCCATAGCGGGGGGGTATCCTACAATGAGCAGTTCTTC.

V usage is TRBV28 and J usage is TRBJ2-7, with 9 bases lining up with TRBD1. J lost 5 bases, V lost 6 bases, and 5 bases had no gene match. This CDR3 is built from 13 residues. From germline, CDR1 is MDHEN and CDR2 SYDVKM. The CDR3 DNA is TGTGCCAGCAGACAGGGGGCCCTCGACGAGCAGTACTTC. It encodes CASRQGALDEQYF.

The chain has TRBV5-6 and TRBJ2-1; D unclear. With 0 bases removed from V and 7 bases from J, the gap between germline ends came to 5 bases. Germline V gene data show CDR1 as SGHDT and CDR2 as YYEEEE. CDR3 length: 12 amino acids. This CDR3 is CASSLEANEQFF. Written as DNA, the CDR3 is TGTGCCAGCAGCTTGGAAGCAAATGAGCAGTTCTTC.

The chain is built from TRBV4-2 and TRBJ2-3; 7 bases fit TRBD2. There are 19 residues in the CDR3. Trimming cost V 2 bases and J 11 bases; bases outside gene matches: 25. Per the germline V gene, CDR1 is LGHNA and CDR2 is YNFKEQ. The CDR3 sequence: CASSQPLGRGGDTQYLQYF. The CDR3 coding sequence is TGTGCCAGCAGCCAACCCTTGGGGCGGGGAGGGGATACGCAGTACTTGCAGTATTTT.

CDR3 DNA sequence: TGTGCCAGCTCACCGACCGGACAGGGGACAATTATTGCTGGGGCCAACGTCCTGACTTTC. It yields the protein CASSPTGQGTIIAGANVLTF. J is TRBJ2-6 and V is TRBV18; 9 positions agree with TRBD1. V shed 3 bases and J 2 bases; nucleotides not matched to a gene: 14. This CDR3 region has 20 residues. Germline CDR1 is KGHSH and CDR2 is LQKENI.

Comment on this clone: This specimen includes other DNA sequences encoding the same CDR3. CDR3 protein: CASSIAGGNEQYF. The CDR3 DNA follows: TGTGCCAGTAGTATAGCGGGAGGAAACGAGCAGTACTTC. This sequence joins TRBV19 and TRBJ2-7; 7 bases line up with TRBD2. V shed 1 base and J 5 bases; nucleotides not matched to a gene: 2. Germline lookup yields CDR1 LNHDA and CDR2 SQIVND (reference sequence). CDR3 length: 13 amino acids.

The genes are TRBV7-3 and TRBJ2-7; TRBD1 agrees at 9 bases. CDR3 length equals 14 residues. Trimming removed 5 bases from V and 2 bases from J; junction bases left unmatched: 4. The germline CDR1 and CDR2 sequences are SGHTA and FQGTGA. CDR3 region: CASSPGTGPYEQYF. The CDR3 nucleotides are TGTGCCAGCAGCCCCGGGACAGGGCCCTACGAGCAGTACTTC.

The CDR3 loop reads CASRAGGGWYNEQFF. DNA of the CDR3: TGTGCCAGCAGAGCCGGGGGAGGGTGGTACAATGAGCAGTTCTTC. V is TRBV14 and J is TRBJ2-1, with TRBD2 identical over 7 bases. The CDR3 covers 15 residues. V was clipped by 6 bases and J by 4 bases; unmatched bases: 9. From germline, CDR1 is SGHDN and CDR2 FVKESK.

The rearrangement links TRBV6-5 to TRBJ1-3; the D gene is possibly TRBD1 (5 bases). This CDR3 spans 14 amino acids. V was clipped by 6 bases and J by 11 bases, with 20 bases between them. CDR1 and CDR2 from the germline V gene are MNHEY and SVGAGI. The DNA of the CDR3 is TGTGCCAGCAGGACGTCCGGGGGAGCAAAATCCATATATTTT. Translating it yields CASRTSGGAKSIYF.

V gene TRBV30 combines with J gene TRBJ2-7; D gene uncertain. CDR3 size: 13 residues. V lost 6 bases, J lost 5 bases, and 17 bases lay in between. Germline CDR1 reads GTSNPN; CDR2 reads SVGIG (reference sequence). CDR3 region: CACTTAAVDEQYF. In DNA, the CDR3 is TGTGCCTGTACGACTGCCGCCGTGGACGAGCAGTACTTC.

The CDR3 coding sequence is TGTGCCAGCAGTGAGACAGGGGCGAATCAGCCCCAGCATTTT. This codes for CASSETGANQPQHF. This sequence joins TRBV6-1 and TRBJ1-5; 8 bases match TRBD1. Germline-derived CDR1 and CDR2 are MNHNS and SASEGT. The junction had 2 bases not matched to a gene; V was cut back by 3 bases and J by 4 bases. The CDR3 sequence is 14 residues long.

A few counts support this clone. The V and J genes are TRBV28 and TRBJ1-2; perhaps TRBD1 as D (5 bases). Trimming cost V 7 bases and J 4 bases, with 10 bases left between them. CDR1 is MDHEN, CDR2 SYDVKM, per germline. The CDR3 is 12 amino acids. The CDR3 DNA reads as TGTGCCAGCACCGGGGGTAGCTATGGCTACACCTTC. Residues: CASTGGSYGYTF.

The chain recombines TRBV10-1 with TRBJ1-2; 9 positions match TRBD1. J was trimmed by 10 bases and V by 0 bases; bases with no gene match: 3. Germline V gene data show CDR1 as WNHNN and CDR2 as SYGVQD (reference sequence). The CDR3 has 13 amino acids. DNA for the CDR3: TGCGCCAGCAGTGAGTCGAGGACAGGGGCCTACACCTTC. It translates to CASSESRTGAYTF.

The CDR3 DNA is TGCAGCGTTGATGTATCCCTCCTTACGCAGTATTTT. It codes for CSVDVSLLTQYF. J is TRBJ2-3 and V is TRBV29-1, with D hard to call. There are 12 residues in the CDR3. Between the trimmed V and J ends, which lost 3 bases and 8 bases, there was a span of 12 bases. CDR1 is SQVTM and CDR2 is ANQGSEA in the germline V gene.